Following are 10 T cell receptor beta chains from one sample sequenced in a study of cytomegalovirus exposure and HLA in healthy donors. Primers for the PCR totalled 60 Vbeta and 13 Jbeta. The data were produced by immunoSEQ multiplex PCR, yet TCRdb's version contains in-frame clones alone and is incomplete. The sample lists 170,000 or so clones, 75% to 90% occurring once. The sample consisted of PBMCs. These receptors came from a woman under 30 in good health and CMV-seronegative.

The chain recombines TRBV15 with TRBJ1-1, with 8 bases aligning to TRBD1. The CDR3 contains 13 residues. The germline V gene encodes CDR1 LNHNV and CDR2 YYDKDF (reference sequence). V shed 5 bases, J shed 1 base, and the junction held 0 bases outside the gene matches. The CDR3 DNA reads TGTGCCACCAGCGGGACAGGGAACACTGAAGCTTTCTTT. Translating gives CATSGTGNTEAFF.

The V and J genes are TRBV28 and TRBJ2-3; 9 nucleotides match TRBD1. Looked up from germline, CDR1 is MDHEN and CDR2 is SYDVKM. This CDR3 has 14 residues. With 5 bases clipped from V and 6 bases from J, the junction kept 6 bases outside the gene matches. The DNA of the CDR3 is TGTGCCAGCAGTACGGGACAGGGCTGGGATACGCAGTATTTT. Its protein product is CASSTGQGWDTQYF.

The chain links TRBV10-3 to TRBJ1-2, with TRBD1 matching over 7 bases. Germline V CDR1 and CDR2: ENHRY, SYGVKD. The CDR3 has 14 residues. V lost 0 bases and J lost 4; bases outside the gene matches: 2. In DNA, the CDR3 is TGTGCCATCAGTGAGTCAGGGGGCATCTATGGCTACACCTTC. The encoded protein is CAISESGGIYGYTF.

V and J are TRBV27 and TRBJ1-5; no clear D. Germline V lookup: CDR1 MNHEY, CDR2 SMNVEV (reference sequence). The CDR3 is 13 amino acids. V was shortened by 3 bases and J by 5 bases, with 8 bases between the two germline ends. CDR3 protein: CASSLQLDQPQHF. The DNA of the CDR3 is TGTGCCAGCAGTTTGCAACTTGATCAGCCCCAGCATTTT.

CDR3 amino acids: CASSQDSIAGVPTGELFF. The CDR3 coding sequence is TGCGCCAGCAGCCAAGATTCAATAGCGGGAGTACCCACCGGGGAGCTGTTTTTT. J is TRBJ2-2 and V is TRBV4-1; 9 bases are shared with TRBD2. CDR3 length: 18 residues. Germline values: CDR1 MGHRA, CDR2 YSYEKL. The ends lost 0 bases at V and 4 bases at J; junction bases unmatched: 9.

The chain recombines TRBV4-2 with TRBJ1-5; 9 nucleotides agree with TRBD1. This CDR3 has 14 amino acids. The V gene end was trimmed by 1 base and the J gene end by 5 bases; junction bases not matched to a gene: 0. From germline, CDR1 is LGHNA and CDR2 YNFKEQ. The CDR3 DNA sequence: TGTGCCAGCAGCCAAGGGACAGGGGATCAGCCCCAGCATTTT. Amino acid sequence: CASSQGTGDQPQHF.

The V and J genes are TRBV10-2 and TRBJ2-1; TRBD2 aligns across 7 bases. The junction had 2 bases not matched to a gene; V was cut back by 6 bases and J by 0 bases. Germline lookup yields CDR1 WSHSY and CDR2 SAAADI. The CDR3 consists of 14 residues. The chain's CDR3 is CASRVAGSYNEQFF. Here the CDR3 DNA reads TGCGCCAGCAGAGTAGCGGGCTCCTACAATGAGCAGTTCTTC.

This sequence joins TRBV5-1 and TRBJ2-3, with 9 bases matching TRBD1. The CDR3 runs 15 residues. Trimming removed 6 bases from V and 1 base from J; junction bases left unmatched: 6. Germline V gene sequence: CDR1 SGHRS, CDR2 YFSETQ. The CDR3 nucleotides are TGCGCCAGCATCCTCCGGACAGGGGGCACAGATACGCAGTATTTT. Its protein is CASILRTGGTDTQYF.

The chain combines TRBV28 with TRBJ1-1; weak D call: TRBD1 (6 bases). CDR1 is MDHEN and CDR2 is SYDVKM in the germline V gene. The length of the CDR3 is 15 residues. V was clipped by 1 base and J by 5 bases, with 14 bases between them. The CDR3 loop is CASSLSAGVGTEAFF. The CDR3 DNA follows: TGTGCCAGCAGTTTATCGGCAGGGGTTGGGACTGAAGCTTTCTTT.

The J gene is TRBJ1-5, the V gene TRBV30; the D is unclear. Germline CDR1 and CDR2: GTSNPN and SVGIG (reference sequence). Trimming removed 5 bases at V and 9 bases at J, with 8 bases between. The CDR3 consists of 10 residues. This CDR3 reads CAWGGGPQHF. CDR3 DNA: TGTGCCTGGGGTGGAGGGCCCCAGCATTTT.